This TCR beta chain came from a study of shared clonotypes between healthy human individuals. The overall study: A donor's plate count was three for CD4 naive and three for CD4 memory; CD8 naive had two and CD8 memory one.

The CDR3 consists of 14 residues. CDR1 SNHLY and CDR2 FYNNEI come from the germline V gene. With V trimmed by 3 bases and J by 11 bases, 7 bases remained unmatched. Some clones are missing from TCRdb's copy, which holds only in-frame ones; the method was immunoSEQ multiplex PCR. Among roughly 2.5 million clones listed, roughly nine tenths were seen once. Specimen: naive CD4+ T cells sorted from blood. Subset given: CD45RA+ positively selected. J is TRBJ1-1 and V is TRBV2; the match to TRBD1 covers 12 bases. This receptor was taken from a man in his late teens or twenties in good health. In DNA, the CDR3 is TGTGCCAGCAGTGACGGGACAGGGGGCCATCTGGCTTTCTTT. Translation gives CASSDGTGGHLAFF.